Below, one T cell receptor beta chain is given with its context. Assay used: immunoSEQ multiplex PCR; TCRdb lists only in-frame clones, some missing. The table lists hundreds of thousands of clones, 75% to 90% of them singletons, with nearly 6.5% in the top ten. The data derive from a study of blood T cell repertoires in COVID-19. The V gene lost 0 bases and the J gene lost 6 bases, with 10 bases spanning the gap. Germline lookup yields CDR1 MGHRA and CDR2 YSYEKL. CDR3 length: 14 residues. The genes are TRBV4-1 and TRBJ2-3; D gene uncertain. The specimen sequenced was PBMCs or T cells enriched from blood (not recorded which). The receptor was isolated from a woman in her 30s with acute COVID-19. The CDR3 is CASSQDPLSDTQYF. The DNA for the CDR3 is TGCGCCAGCAGCCAAGATCCCCTAAGCGATACGCAGTATTTT.